This TCR beta chain was retrieved from a study of Ad26.COV2.S vaccination and SARS-CoV-2 variants. TCRdb keeps only in-frame clones here, not all; method: immunoSEQ multiplex PCR. The sample includes around 250,000 clones, about 83% of them seen just once. The germline CDR1 and CDR2 sequences are SGHTA and FQGNSA. This CDR3 has 16 residues. The V segment lost 3 bases and the J segment 2 bases; nucleotides outside the gene matches: 8. Stated treatment: over 15 received Ad26.COV2.S at low or high dose, single or two shots; a few received placebo; per-sample allocation not given. Vaccine and placebo recipients were sampled on day 63 after the first injection. This clone has a handful of counts.

This sequence originates from a person between 18 and 65 years old who received the Ad26.COV2.S COVID-19 vaccine or a placebo. The starting material was peripheral blood, obtained in a trial of Ad26.COV2.S vaccine versus placebo. The chain carries TRBV7-2 and TRBJ2-7; 9 bases map to TRBD1. Here the CDR3 reads CASSLGTGTTAYEQYF. CDR3 nucleotides: TGTGCCAGCAGCTTGGGGACAGGGACAACTGCCTACGAGCAGTACTTC.